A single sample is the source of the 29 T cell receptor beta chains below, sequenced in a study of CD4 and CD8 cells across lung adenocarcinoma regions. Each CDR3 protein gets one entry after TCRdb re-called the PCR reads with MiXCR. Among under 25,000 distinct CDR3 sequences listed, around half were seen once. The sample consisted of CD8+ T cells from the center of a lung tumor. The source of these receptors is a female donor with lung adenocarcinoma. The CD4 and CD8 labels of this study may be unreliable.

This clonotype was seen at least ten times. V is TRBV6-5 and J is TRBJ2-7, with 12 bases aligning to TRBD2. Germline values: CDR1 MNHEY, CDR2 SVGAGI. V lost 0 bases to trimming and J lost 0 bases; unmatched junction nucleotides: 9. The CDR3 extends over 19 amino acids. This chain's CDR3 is CASSYSGLAGGVSSYEQYF. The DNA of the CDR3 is TGTGCCAGCAGTTACTCGGGGCTAGCGGGAGGGGTGAGCTCCTACGAGCAGTACTTC.

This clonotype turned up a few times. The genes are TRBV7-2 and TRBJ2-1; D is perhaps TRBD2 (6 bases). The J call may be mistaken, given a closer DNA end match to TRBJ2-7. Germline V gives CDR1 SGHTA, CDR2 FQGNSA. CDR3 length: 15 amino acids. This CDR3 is CASSLDGGAYNEQYF. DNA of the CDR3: TGTGCCAGCAGCTTAGATGGCGGGGCCTACAATGAGCAGTACTTC.

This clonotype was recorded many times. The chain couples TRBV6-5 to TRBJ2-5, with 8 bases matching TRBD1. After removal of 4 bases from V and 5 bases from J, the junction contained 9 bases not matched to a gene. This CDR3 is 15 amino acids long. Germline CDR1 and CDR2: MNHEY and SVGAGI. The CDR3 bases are TGTGCCAGCAGTTCCTACGACAGGGGTGGGGAGACCCAGTACTTC. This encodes CASSSYDRGGETQYF.

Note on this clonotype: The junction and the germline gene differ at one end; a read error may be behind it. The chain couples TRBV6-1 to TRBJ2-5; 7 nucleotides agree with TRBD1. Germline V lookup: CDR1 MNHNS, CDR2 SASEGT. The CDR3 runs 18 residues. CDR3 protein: CASSEAGLGGASQDTQYF. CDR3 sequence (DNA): TGTGCCAGCAGTGAAGCGGGGCTAGGGGGCGCGAGCCAAGATACGCAGTATTTC.

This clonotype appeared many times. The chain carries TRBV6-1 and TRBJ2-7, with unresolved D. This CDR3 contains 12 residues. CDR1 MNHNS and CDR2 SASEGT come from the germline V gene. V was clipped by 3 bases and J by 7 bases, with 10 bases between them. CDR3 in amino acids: CASSEALTEQYV. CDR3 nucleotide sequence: TGTGCCAGCAGTGAGGCCCTGACGGAGCAGTACGTC.

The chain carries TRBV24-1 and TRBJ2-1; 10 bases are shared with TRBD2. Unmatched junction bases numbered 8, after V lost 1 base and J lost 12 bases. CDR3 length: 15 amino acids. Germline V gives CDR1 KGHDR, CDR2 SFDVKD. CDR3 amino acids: CATSDFSSGRLGQFF. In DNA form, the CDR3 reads TGTGCCACCAGTGATTTTAGTAGCGGGAGGCTCGGGCAGTTCTTC.

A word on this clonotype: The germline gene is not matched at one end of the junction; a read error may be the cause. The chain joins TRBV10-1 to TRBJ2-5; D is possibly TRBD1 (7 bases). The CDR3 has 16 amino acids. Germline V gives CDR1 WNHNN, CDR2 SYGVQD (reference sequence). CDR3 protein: CARAGLGGGDQETQYF. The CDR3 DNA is TGCGCCCGCGCGGGGCTAGGGGGCGGTGACCAAGAGACGCAGTACTTC.

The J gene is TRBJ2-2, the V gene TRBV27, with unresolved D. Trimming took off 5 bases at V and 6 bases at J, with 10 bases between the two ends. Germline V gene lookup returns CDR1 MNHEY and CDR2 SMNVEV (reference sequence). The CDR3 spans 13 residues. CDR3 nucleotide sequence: TGTGCCAGCAGTGGTTGGTTGGCCGGGGAGCTGTTTTTT. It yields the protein CASSGWLAGELFF.

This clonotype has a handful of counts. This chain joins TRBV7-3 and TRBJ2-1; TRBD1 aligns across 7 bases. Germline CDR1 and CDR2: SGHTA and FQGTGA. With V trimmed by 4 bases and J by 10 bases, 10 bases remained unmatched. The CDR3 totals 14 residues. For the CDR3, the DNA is TGTGCCAGCAGCTCACAAAGCCAGGGGGTCGAGCAGTTCTTC. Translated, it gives CASSSQSQGVEQFF.

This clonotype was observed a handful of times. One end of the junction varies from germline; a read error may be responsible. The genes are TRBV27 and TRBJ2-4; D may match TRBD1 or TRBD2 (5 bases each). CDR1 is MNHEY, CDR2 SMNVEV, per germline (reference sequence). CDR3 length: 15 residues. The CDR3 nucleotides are TGTGCCAGCAGCCCGGGGCTGGGAGCCAAAAACACTCAGTACTTC. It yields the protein CASSPGLGAKNTQYF.

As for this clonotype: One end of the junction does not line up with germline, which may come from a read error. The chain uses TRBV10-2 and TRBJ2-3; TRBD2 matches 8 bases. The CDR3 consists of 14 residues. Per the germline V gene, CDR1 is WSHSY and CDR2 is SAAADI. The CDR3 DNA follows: TGCGCCGGCAGCGGGAGCGGGGACCAAGAGACCCAGTATTTT. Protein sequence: CAGSGSGDQETQYF.

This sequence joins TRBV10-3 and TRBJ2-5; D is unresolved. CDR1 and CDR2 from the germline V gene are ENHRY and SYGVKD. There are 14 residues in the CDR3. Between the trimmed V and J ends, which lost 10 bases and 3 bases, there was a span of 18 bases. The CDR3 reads CATKVRRDEETQYF. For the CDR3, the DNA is TGTGCCACCAAGGTCCGGCGAGACGAAGAGACCCAGTACTTC.

In DNA form, the CDR3 reads TGTGCCAGTCGTGGGACTAGCGGGACGTTAGAGCAGTTCTTC. It specifies CASRGTSGTLEQFF. The chain is built from TRBV12-3 or TRBV12-4 and TRBJ2-1; 13 bases line up with TRBD2. CDR3 size: 14 residues. Trimming took 9 bases from V and 10 from J; bases not matched to a gene: 9.

Here the CDR3 DNA reads TGTGCCAGCAGTTCCCTTTCCGGGACTAGCGGGGGGGCCAGAGAGACCCAGTACTTC. Protein sequence: CASSSLSGTSGGARETQYF. This chain connects TRBV27 to TRBJ2-5, with 16 nucleotides matching TRBD2. This CDR3 spans 19 amino acids. Germline V gene sequence: CDR1 MNHEY, CDR2 SMNVEV (reference sequence). With 4 bases clipped from V and 4 bases from J, the junction kept 12 bases outside the gene matches.

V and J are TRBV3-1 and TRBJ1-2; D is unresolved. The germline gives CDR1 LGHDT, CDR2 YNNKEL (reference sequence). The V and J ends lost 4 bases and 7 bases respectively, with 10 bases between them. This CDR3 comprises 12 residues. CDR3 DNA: TGTGCCAGCAGCCTGGAAGGGCTTGGCTACACCTTC. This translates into CASSLEGLGYTF.

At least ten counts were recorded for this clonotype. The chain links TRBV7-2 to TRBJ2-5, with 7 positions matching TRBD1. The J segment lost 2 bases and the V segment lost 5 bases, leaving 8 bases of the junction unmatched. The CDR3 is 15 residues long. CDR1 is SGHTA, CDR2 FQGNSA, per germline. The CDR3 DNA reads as TGTGCCAGCAGCCGATGGTCGGGACAGCAAGAGACCCAGTACTTC. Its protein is CASSRWSGQQETQYF.

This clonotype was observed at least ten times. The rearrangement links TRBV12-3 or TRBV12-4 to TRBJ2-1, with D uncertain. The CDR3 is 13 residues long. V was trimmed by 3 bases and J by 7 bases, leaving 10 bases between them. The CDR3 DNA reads TGTGCCAGCAGTTTGGGGTCAGGAAATGAGCAGTTCTTC. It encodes CASSLGSGNEQFF.

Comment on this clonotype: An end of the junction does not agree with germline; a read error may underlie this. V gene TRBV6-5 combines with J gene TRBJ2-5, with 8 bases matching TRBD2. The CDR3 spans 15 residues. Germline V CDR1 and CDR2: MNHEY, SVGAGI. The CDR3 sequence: CASSYPKRERISLIF. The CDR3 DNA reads TGTGCCAGCAGTTACCCTAAGCGGGAGCGCATCTCTCTGATCTTC.

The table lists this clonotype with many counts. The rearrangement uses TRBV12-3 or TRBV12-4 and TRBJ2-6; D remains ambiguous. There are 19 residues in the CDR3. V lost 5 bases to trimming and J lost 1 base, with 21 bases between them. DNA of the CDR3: TGTGCCAGCAGTGCTCGCCAGGTCGGTCCGCTGTCTGGGGCCAACGTCCTGACTTTC. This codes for CASSARQVGPLSGANVLTF.

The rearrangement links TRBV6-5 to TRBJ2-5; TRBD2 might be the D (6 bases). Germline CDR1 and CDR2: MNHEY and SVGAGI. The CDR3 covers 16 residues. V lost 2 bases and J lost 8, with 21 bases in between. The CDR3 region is CASSYGGGRDPDTQYF. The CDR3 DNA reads TGTGCCAGCAGTTACGGGGGAGGCCGCGACCCAGATACCCAGTACTTC.

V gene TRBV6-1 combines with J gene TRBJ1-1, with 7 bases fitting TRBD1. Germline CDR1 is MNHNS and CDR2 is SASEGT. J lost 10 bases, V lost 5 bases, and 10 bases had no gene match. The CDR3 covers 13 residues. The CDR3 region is CASSPSRGGRAFF. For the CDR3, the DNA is TGTGCCAGCAGTCCCTCCAGGGGGGGGAGAGCTTTCTTT.

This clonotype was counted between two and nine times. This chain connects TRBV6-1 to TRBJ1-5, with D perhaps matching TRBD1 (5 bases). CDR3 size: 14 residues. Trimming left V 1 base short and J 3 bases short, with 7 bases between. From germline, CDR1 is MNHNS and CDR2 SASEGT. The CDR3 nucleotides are TGTGCCAGCAGTGAAGGACAGACCAATCAGCCCCAGCATTTT. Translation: CASSEGQTNQPQHF.

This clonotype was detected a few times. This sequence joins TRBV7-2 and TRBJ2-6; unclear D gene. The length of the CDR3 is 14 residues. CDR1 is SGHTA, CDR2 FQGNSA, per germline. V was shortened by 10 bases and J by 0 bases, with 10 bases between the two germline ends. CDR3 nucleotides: TGTGCCAACCCCTCCGCCTCTGGGGCCAACGTCCTGACTTTC. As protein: CANPSASGANVLTF. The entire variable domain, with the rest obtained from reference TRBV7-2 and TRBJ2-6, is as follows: GAGVSQSPSNKVTEKGKDVELRCDPISGHTALYWYRQSLGQGLEFLIYFQGNSAPDKSGLPSDRFSAERTGGSVSTLTIQRTQQEDSAVYLCANPSASGANVLTFGAGSRLTVL.

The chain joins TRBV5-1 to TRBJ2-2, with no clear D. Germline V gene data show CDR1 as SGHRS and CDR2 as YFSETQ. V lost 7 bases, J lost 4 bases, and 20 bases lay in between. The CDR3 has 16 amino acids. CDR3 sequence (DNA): TGCGCCAGCCAGGCTACGAATTTGCCCGGCACCGGGGAGCTGTTTTTT. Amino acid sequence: CASQATNLPGTGELFF.

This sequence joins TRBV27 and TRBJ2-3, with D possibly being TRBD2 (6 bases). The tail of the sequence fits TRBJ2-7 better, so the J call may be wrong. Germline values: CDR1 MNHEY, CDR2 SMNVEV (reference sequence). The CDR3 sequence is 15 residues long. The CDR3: CASVQRVGAKNTQYF. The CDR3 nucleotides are TGTGCCAGCGTGCAGCGGGTAGGAGCCAAAAATACGCAGTACTTC.

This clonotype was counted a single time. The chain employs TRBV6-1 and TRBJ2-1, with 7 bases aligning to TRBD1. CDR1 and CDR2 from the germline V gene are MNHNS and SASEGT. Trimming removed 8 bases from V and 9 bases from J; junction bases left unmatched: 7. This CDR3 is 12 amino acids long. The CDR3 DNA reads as TGTGCCAGCGGGGACAGAAAAGGTGAGCAGTTCTTC. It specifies CASGDRKGEQFF.

The CDR3 is CASSLSGVVTEAFF. Here the CDR3 DNA reads TGTGCCAGCAGTTTATCTGGGGTGGTAACTGAAGCTTTCTTT. The rearrangement uses TRBV27 and TRBJ1-1, with D hard to call. The germline gives CDR1 MNHEY, CDR2 SMNVEV (reference sequence). V was cut by 0 bases and J by 5 bases, with 10 bases left in between. This CDR3 is built from 14 residues.

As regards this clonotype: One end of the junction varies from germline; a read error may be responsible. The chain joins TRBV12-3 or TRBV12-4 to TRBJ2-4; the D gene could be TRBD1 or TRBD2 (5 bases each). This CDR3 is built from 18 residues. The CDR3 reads CASSGPGTGLWAKNMQYF. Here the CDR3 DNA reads TGTGCCAGCAGTGGCCCCGGGACGGGGTTGTGGGCCAAAAACATGCAGTACTTC.

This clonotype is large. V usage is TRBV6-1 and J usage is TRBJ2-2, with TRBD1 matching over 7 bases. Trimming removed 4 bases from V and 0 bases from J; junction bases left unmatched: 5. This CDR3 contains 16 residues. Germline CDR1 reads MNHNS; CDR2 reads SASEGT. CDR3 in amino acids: CASSVRGGANTGELFF. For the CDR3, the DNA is TGTGCCAGCAGTGTGCGAGGGGGCGCGAACACCGGGGAGCTGTTTTTT.